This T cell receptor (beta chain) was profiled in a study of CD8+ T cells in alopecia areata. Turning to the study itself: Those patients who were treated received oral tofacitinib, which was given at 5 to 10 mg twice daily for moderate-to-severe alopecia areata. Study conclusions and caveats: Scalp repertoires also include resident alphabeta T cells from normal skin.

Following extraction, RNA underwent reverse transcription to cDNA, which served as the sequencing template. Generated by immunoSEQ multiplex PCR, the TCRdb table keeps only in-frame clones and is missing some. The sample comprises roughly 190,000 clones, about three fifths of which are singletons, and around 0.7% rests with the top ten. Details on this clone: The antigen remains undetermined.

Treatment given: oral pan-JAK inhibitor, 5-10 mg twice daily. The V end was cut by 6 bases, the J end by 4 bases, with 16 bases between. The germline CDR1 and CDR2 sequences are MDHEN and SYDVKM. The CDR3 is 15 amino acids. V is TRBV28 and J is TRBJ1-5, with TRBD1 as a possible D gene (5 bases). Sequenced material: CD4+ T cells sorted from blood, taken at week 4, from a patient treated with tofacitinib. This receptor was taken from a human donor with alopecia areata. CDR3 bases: TGTGCCAGCAGCTCACTTTGGGGGATTAATCAGCCCCAGCATTTT. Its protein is CASSSLWGINQPQHF.